This record looks at one TCR beta chain sequence and its context. Its specificity is unknown. The record originates from a study of memory CD4+ T cells and cytomegalovirus serostatus. Points from the study as a whole: About 40% of the roughly 160 known CMV-associated TCRbeta sequences appeared in CD4+ memory. Median bootstrapped AUC for CMV status was about 0.96 originally, approximately 0.91 US-trained. The CMV-associated TCR signature appears largely within the CD4+ memory repertoire.

Sequencing was performed with immunoSEQ multiplex PCR; in TCRdb, only in-frame clones are kept and a portion is missing. The sample shows approximately 88,000 clones, 80% of them seen only once. Trimming took off 4 bases at V and 0 bases at J, with 14 bases between the two ends. The CDR3 runs to 16 residues. Germline V gene lookup returns CDR1 PRHDT and CDR2 FYEKMQ (reference sequence). The sort gate was single viable CD3+CD4+CD8-CD45RO+ cells for memory CD4+ T cells. CD4+ T cells were isolated by positive magnetic selection. The chain carries TRBV13 and TRBJ2-3; D not certain. The sequenced sample consisted of memory CD4+ T cells from blood. The clonotype originates from an adult in good health and CMV-seropositive. The CDR3 reads CASSSPQTISTDTQYF. CDR3 DNA: TGTGCCAGCAGCTCCCCCCAAACCATCAGCACAGATACGCAGTATTTT.